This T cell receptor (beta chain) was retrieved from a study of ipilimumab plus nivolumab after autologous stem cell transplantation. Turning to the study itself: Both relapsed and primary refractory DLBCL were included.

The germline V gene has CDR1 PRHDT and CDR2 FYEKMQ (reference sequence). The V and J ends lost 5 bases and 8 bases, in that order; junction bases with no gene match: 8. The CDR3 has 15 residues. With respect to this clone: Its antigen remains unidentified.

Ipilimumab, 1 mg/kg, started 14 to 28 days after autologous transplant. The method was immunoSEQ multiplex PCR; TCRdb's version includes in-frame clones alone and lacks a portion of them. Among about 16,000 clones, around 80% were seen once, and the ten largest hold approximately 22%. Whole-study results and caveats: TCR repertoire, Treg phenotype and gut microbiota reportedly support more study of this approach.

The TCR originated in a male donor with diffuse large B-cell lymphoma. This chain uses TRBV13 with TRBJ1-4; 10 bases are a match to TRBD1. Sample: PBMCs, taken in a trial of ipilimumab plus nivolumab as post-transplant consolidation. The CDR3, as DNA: TGTGCCAGCAGCCTAACCGGGACAGGGGAAGAAAAACTGTTTTTT. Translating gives CASSLTGTGEEKLFF.